This paragraph reports one T cell receptor beta chain. The CDR3 sequence is 12 residues long. Sequencing used immunoSEQ multiplex PCR; TCRdb keeps in-frame clones, though not all of them. The sample has approximately 31,000 clones, about 90% seen once. The data belong to a study of preoperative IRX-2 immunotherapy in early breast cancer. Treatment: preoperative locoregional IRX-2 cytokine immunotherapy. This phase Ib study tested locoregional IRX-2 cytokine immunotherapy given before surgery. This chain links TRBV22-1 with TRBJ1-6. TRBV22-1 is flagged as a pseudogene. This receptor was obtained from a human donor with breast cancer. The starting material was tumor tissue, obtained after IRX-2 immunotherapy. CDR3 loop: CASSSPGSPLHF. The CDR3 nucleotides read TGTGCCAGCAGTTCACCGGGTTCACCCCTCCACTTT.